This TCR beta chain originates from a study of blood T cell repertoires in COVID-19. Germline CDR1 and CDR2: DFQATT and SNEGSKA (reference sequence). Trimming left V 3 bases short and J 0 bases short, with 9 bases between. This CDR3 comprises 13 residues. TCRdb's table, derived via immunoSEQ multiplex PCR, lists solely in-frame clones and lacks some. This table has around 260,000 clones, approximately 90% appearing once. The sequenced material came from peripheral blood. The receptor was derived from a man aged 18 to 30 with active or convalescent COVID-19. The chain employs TRBV20-1 and TRBJ2-7; no reliable D call. The DNA of the CDR3 is TGCAGTGCTAGTAGCCCGGGCTCCTACGAGCAGTACTTC. It specifies CSASSPGSYEQYF.